A selection of T cell receptor beta chains follows, all from one sample in a study of siplizumab effects on memory and regulatory T cells. Here immunoSEQ multiplex PCR was the method, and the copy in TCRdb shows in-frame clones only, minus some. Of more than 85,000 clones listed, roughly 94% are singletons. Sequenced sample: Tregs sorted from blood. Receptors were obtained from a human donor in good health. Each CDR3 is given with its conserved first and last residue. The D gene is left open where the match is weak. Where a row states a size, it is once, few, many or the class of an expanded clone; other rows omit it.

v_gene,j_gene,d_gene,abundance,CDR3nt,CDR3aa
TRBV7-9,TRBJ2-7,.,.,TGTGCCAGCAGCTTCGGTAGTCCGACCTACGAGCAGTACTTC,CASSFGSPTYEQYF
TRBV18,TRBJ2-7,.,.,TGTGCCAGCTCACCACTTGACAGGGGAGGGCTCGAGCAGTACTTC,CASSPLDRGGLEQYF
TRBV30,TRBJ2-3,.,.,TGTGCCTGGAGTGTACCACTGATTAGCACAGATACGCAGTATTTT,CAWSVPLISTDTQYF
TRBV7-8,TRBJ2-3,TRBD2,.,TGTGCCAGCAGCTTGCTAGCGGGAGGGCGTCGGACAGATACGCAGTATTTT,CASSLLAGGRRTDTQYF
TRBV28,TRBJ1-5,.,.,TGTGCCAGCACCCATTTAGGGGAGGGGAGCGATCAGCCCCAGCATTTT,CASTHLGEGSDQPQHF
TRBV19,TRBJ2-7,.,.,TGTGCCAGTAGTGACAGATACGAGCAGTACTTC,CASSDRYEQYF
TRBV6-1,TRBJ1-4,TRBD1,.,TGTGCCAGCAGGCGGACAGGGACAGATGAAAAACTGTTTTTT,CASRRTGTDEKLFF
TRBV15,TRBJ1-2,.,.,TGTGCCACCAGCAGAACTAGTAAGCCAACAGGGCACTATGGCTACACCTTC,CATSRTSKPTGHYGYTF
TRBV27,TRBJ2-7,.,.,TGTGCCAGCAGTTCCCACCTTGGCGGGAAAGCTTCGGAGCAGTACTTC,CASSSHLGGKASEQYF
TRBV6-5,TRBJ2-1,.,once,TGTGCCAGCAGGTATCTCTATGAGCAGTTCTTC,CASRYLYEQFF
TRBV5-4,TRBJ2-1,TRBD2,once,TGTGCCAGTGCCCCCCCCGGGACTAGCATTAATGAGCAGTTCTTC,CASAPPGTSINEQFF
TRBV4-1,TRBJ2-7,.,.,TGCGCCAGCAGCAAGGACCGTCCCTACGAGCAGTACTTC,CASSKDRPYEQYF
TRBV30,TRBJ2-7,.,.,TGTGCCTGGAGTTTCCCTCTCCAGGGTTTTGGCGAGCAGTACTTC,CAWSFPLQGFGEQYF
TRBV28,TRBJ1-4,.,.,TGTGCCAGCAGCACCATCTGGGCTAATGAAAAACTGTTTTTT,CASSTIWANEKLFF
TRBV10-1,TRBJ2-1,.,once,TGCGCCAGCAGTGAGTCAGGACACAATGAGCAGTTCTTC,CASSESGHNEQFF
TRBV11-2,TRBJ2-2,TRBD2,.,TGTGCCAGCAGCCACGTTAGCGGGAGTGGGACCGGGGAGCTGTTTTTT,CASSHVSGSGTGELFF
TRBV18,TRBJ1-1,.,once,TGTGCCAGCTCACGGCCTACAGAGACTGAAGCTTTCTTT,CASSRPTETEAFF
TRBV5-1,TRBJ2-2,.,.,TGCGCCAGCACCTTCCGGGACTCGAATGCCGGGGAGCTGTTTTTT,CASTFRDSNAGELFF
TRBV7-8,TRBJ1-4,TRBD1,.,TGTGCCAGCAGCTTAAGACAGGGGGTTCGGGAAAAACTGTTTTTT,CASSLRQGVREKLFF
TRBV27,TRBJ1-2,.,.,TGTGCCAGCACCGGACAGTTCCCCGAGCTCTATGGCTACACCTTC,CASTGQFPELYGYTF
TRBV18,TRBJ2-1,TRBD2,.,TGTGCCAGCTCACCTTATCTAGCGGGACTCTCCTACAATGAGCAGTTCTTC,CASSPYLAGLSYNEQFF
TRBV5-1,TRBJ2-7,TRBD1,.,TGCGCCAGCAGCTTGGTTAACAGGGGGTCCTACGAGCAGTACTTC,CASSLVNRGSYEQYF
TRBV30,TRBJ2-5,.,.,TGTGCCTGGAGTGTTTTGTTAAAAGAGACCCAGTACTTC,CAWSVLLKETQYF
TRBV6-1,TRBJ1-5,.,.,TGTGCCAGCAGTGGACAGGCTGGATATCAGCCCCAGCATTTT,CASSGQAGYQPQHF
TRBV10-2,TRBJ1-2,TRBD1,.,TGCGCCAGCATTCCGACAGGGAGTGTGGATGGCTACACCTTC,CASIPTGSVDGYTF
TRBV6-4,TRBJ2-7,.,.,TGTGCCAGCACTATGAGGTCTGCCTACGAGCAGTACTTC,CASTMRSAYEQYF
TRBV7-9,TRBJ2-2,.,.,TGTGCCAGCAGCACGTCCGGGGACCTCGGGCTGTTTTTT,CASSTSGDLGLFF
TRBV28,TRBJ1-1,.,.,TGTGCCAGCAGCTCTCCCACGGACACTGAAGCTTTCTTT,CASSSPTDTEAFF
TRBV7-2,TRBJ2-7,TRBD2,.,TGTGCCAGCAGCCCCGGGGGGTGGTCCTACGAGCAGTACTTC,CASSPGGWSYEQYF